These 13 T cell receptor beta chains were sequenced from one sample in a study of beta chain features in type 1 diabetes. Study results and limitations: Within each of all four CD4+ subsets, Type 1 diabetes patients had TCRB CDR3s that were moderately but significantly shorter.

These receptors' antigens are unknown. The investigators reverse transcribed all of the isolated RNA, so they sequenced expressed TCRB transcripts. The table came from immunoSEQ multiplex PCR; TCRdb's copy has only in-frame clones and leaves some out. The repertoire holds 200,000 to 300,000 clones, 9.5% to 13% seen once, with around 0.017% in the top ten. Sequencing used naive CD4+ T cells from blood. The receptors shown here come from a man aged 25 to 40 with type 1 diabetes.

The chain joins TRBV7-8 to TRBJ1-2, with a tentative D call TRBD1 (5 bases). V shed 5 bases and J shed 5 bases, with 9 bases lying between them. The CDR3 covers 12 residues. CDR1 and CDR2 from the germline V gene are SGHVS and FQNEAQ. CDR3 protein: CASSVTAYGYTF. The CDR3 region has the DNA TGTGCCAGCAGCGTGACAGCTTATGGCTACACCTTC.

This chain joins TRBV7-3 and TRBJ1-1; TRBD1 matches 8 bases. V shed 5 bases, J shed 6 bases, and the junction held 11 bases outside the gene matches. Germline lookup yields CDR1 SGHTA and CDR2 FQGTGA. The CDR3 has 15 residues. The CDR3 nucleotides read TGTGCCAGCAGCCGCAGCCGGACAGGGAGGGCTGAAGCTTTCTTT. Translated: CASSRSRTGRAEAFF.

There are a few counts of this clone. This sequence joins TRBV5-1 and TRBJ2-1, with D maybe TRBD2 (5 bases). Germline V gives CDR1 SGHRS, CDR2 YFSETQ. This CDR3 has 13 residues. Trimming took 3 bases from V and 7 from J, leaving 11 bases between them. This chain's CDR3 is CASSSPGGNEQFF. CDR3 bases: TGCGCCAGCAGCTCGCCCGGAGGTAATGAGCAGTTCTTC.

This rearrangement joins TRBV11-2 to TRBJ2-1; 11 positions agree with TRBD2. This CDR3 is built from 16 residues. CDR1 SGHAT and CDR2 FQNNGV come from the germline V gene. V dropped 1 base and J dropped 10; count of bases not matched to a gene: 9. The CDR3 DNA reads TGTGCCAGCAGCTTAGGTGGGACTAGCGGAGGAAGGGAGCAGTTCTTC. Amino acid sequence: CASSLGGTSGGREQFF.

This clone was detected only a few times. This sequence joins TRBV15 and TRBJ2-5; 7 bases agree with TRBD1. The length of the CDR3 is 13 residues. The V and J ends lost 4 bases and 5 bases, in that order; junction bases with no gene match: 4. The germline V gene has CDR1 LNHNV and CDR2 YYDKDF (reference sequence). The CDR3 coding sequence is TGTGCCACCAGCAAGCGACAGGGCGAGACCCAGTACTTC. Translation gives CATSKRQGETQYF.

The CDR3 DNA reads as TGTGCCAGCAGCCCCCAGGGTTATTCACCCCTCCACTTT. It specifies CASSPQGYSPLHF. The V gene is TRBV11-2, the J gene TRBJ1-6; TRBD1 might be the D (5 bases). The CDR3 runs to 13 residues. The germline V gene encodes CDR1 SGHAT and CDR2 FQNNGV. V was shortened by 5 bases and J by 8 bases, with 10 bases between the two germline ends.

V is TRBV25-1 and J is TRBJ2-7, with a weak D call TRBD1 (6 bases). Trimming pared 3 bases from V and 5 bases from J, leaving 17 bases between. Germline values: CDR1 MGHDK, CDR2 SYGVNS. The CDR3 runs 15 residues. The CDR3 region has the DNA TGTGCCAGCAGTGACAGGGTCAGGGGTCGCGACGAGCAGTACTTC. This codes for CASSDRVRGRDEQYF.

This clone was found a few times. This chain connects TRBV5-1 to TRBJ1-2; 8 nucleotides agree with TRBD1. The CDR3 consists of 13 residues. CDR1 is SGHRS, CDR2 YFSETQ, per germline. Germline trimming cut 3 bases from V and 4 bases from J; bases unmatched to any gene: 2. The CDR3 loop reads CASSSTGAYGYTF. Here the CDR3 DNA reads TGCGCCAGCAGCTCGACAGGGGCCTATGGCTACACCTTC.

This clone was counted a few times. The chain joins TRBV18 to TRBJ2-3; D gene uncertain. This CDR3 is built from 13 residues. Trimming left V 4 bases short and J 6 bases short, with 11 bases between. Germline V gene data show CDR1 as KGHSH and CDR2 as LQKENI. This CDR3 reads CASSLLLEDTQYF. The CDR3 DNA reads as TGTGCCAGCTCACTGTTATTGGAGGATACGCAGTATTTT.

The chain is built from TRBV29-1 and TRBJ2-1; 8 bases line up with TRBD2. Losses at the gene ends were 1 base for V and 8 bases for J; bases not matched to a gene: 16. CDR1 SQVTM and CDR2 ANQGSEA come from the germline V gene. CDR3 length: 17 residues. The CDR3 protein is CSVEAATGGVVLHEQFF. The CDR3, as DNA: TGCAGCGTTGAAGCCGCCACGGGGGGGGTCGTACTGCATGAGCAGTTCTTC.

In nucleotides, the CDR3 is TGCAGCGTTGATGCGGGGGGATGGACCGGGGAGCTGTTTTTT. Translated: CSVDAGGWTGELFF. This chain links TRBV29-1 with TRBJ2-2, with 8 bases that match TRBD2. The V segment lost 3 bases and the J segment 5 bases; nucleotides outside the gene matches: 5. Germline loops: CDR1 SQVTM, CDR2 ANQGSEA. This CDR3 is 14 amino acids long.

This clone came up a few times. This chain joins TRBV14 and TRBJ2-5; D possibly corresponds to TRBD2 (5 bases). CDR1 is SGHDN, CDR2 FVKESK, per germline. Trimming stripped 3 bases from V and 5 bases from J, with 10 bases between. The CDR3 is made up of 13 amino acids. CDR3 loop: CASSHPRAETQYF. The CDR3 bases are TGTGCCAGCAGCCATCCGAGGGCGGAGACCCAGTACTTC.

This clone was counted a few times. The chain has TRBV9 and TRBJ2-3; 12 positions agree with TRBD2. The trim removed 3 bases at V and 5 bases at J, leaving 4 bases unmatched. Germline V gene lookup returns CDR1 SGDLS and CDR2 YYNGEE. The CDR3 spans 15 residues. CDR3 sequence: CASSALLAGGDTQYF. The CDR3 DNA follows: TGTGCCAGCAGCGCGTTACTAGCGGGGGGAGATACGCAGTATTTT.